The present entry profiles one T cell receptor beta chain with its context. The antigen remains unidentified. This sample was included in a study of response to subunit inactivated influenza vaccine. Findings and limits, study-wide: A suggestion made by the authors is that each seasonal influenza vaccination recruits few new T cells.

TCRdb called the RT-PCR reads again in MiXCR, with one record for every CDR3 protein. The sample has 650,000 to 800,000 distinct CDR3 sequences, less than 20% seen once; the top ten hold around 9.9%. Material: PBMCs from blood, obtained more than 4 days after vaccination. This sequence originates from a man over 45 who received an inactivated influenza vaccine.

CDR3 DNA sequence: TGTGCCAGCAGTTCAAGGGACAGGAACTACGAGCAGTACTTC. This sequence encodes CASSSRDRNYEQYF. The V gene is TRBV12-3 or TRBV12-4, the J gene TRBJ2-7, with 8 bases matching TRBD1. The junction had 5 bases not matched to a gene; V was cut back by 4 bases and J by 3 bases. This CDR3 has 14 residues.